The 23 T cell receptor beta chains below were found in one sample sequenced in a study of beta chain features in type 1 diabetes. The whole isolated RNA underwent reverse transcription, so sequencing captured expressed TCRB transcripts. Profiled with immunoSEQ multiplex PCR; TCRdb holds only in-frame clones, not every one. The repertoire holds fewer than 900,000 clones, with roughly 16% as singletons. Material: naive CD4+ T cells from blood. The origin of the receptors is a woman under 30 in good health.

The chain joins TRBV28 to TRBJ1-3; the match to TRBD1 covers 8 bases. The trim removed 5 bases at V and 3 bases at J, leaving 6 bases unmatched. The CDR3 loop spans 15 amino acids. Germline CDR1 MDHEN, CDR2 SYDVKM. The CDR3 loop is CASSRTGGFGNTIYF. DNA of the CDR3: TGTGCCAGCAGTAGAACAGGGGGATTTGGAAACACCATATATTTT.

Comments on this clone: At the DNA level, this CDR3 is encoded by other sequences in the same sample as well. This sequence joins TRBV20-1 and TRBJ2-7; D is undetermined. V lost 0 bases to trimming and J lost 4 bases, with 4 bases between them. This CDR3 is built from 11 residues. The V gene's germline CDR1 is DFQATT and CDR2 SNEGSKA (reference sequence). CDR3 in amino acids: CSARDNYEQYF. The CDR3 DNA reads TGCAGTGCTAGAGACAATTACGAGCAGTACTTC.

This clone was detected only a few times. The chain recombines TRBV11-2 with TRBJ2-3; either TRBD1 or TRBD2 may fit D (5 bases each). The CDR3 is made up of 14 amino acids. Germline V CDR1 and CDR2: SGHAT, FQNNGV. V shed 2 bases and J shed 2 bases, with 8 bases lying between them. CDR3 sequence reads: CASSLRGLTDTQYF. DNA for the CDR3: TGTGCCAGCAGCTTACGGGGCCTCACAGATACGCAGTATTTT.

In the case of this clone: A much larger clone differs from this one at a single base, so this may be a read error. This chain connects TRBV13 to TRBJ2-3; unclear D gene. Trimming took 1 base from V and 3 from J, leaving 5 bases between them. The germline gives CDR1 PRHDT, CDR2 FYEKMQ (reference sequence). CDR3 length equals 13 residues. The CDR3 DNA reads as TGTGCCAGCAGCTTAGCGGTAACAGATACGCAGTATTTT. It translates to CASSLAVTDTQYF.

This chain links TRBV27 with TRBJ2-2; 8 nucleotides agree with TRBD2. The CDR3 has 14 residues. J was trimmed by 1 base and V by 9 bases; bases with no gene match: 4. CDR1 and CDR2 from the germline V gene are MNHEY and SMNVEV (reference sequence). CDR3 loop: CASREGQNTGELFF. CDR3 bases: TGTGCCAGTCGGGAGGGGCAGAACACCGGGGAGCTGTTTTTT.

The chain is built from TRBV28 and TRBJ2-7; D is perhaps TRBD1 (6 bases). V lost 5 bases to trimming and J lost 3 bases, with 32 bases between them. CDR1 and CDR2 (germline): MDHEN, SYDVKM. CDR3 length equals 20 residues. The CDR3 loop reads CASSPTPDRNYYPQNYEQYF. CDR3 nucleotide sequence: TGTGCCAGCAGTCCCACCCCGGACAGAAACTATTATCCACAGAACTACGAGCAGTACTTC. Combining the CDR3 with reference TRBV28 and TRBJ2-7 gives the whole variable domain DVKVTQSSRYLVKRTGEKVFLECVQDMDHENMFWYRQDPGLGLRLIYFSYDVKMKEKGDIPEGYSVSREKKERFSLILESASTNQTSMYLCASSPTPDRNYYPQNYEQYFGPGTRLTVT.

This clone was counted a few times. This chain uses TRBV2 with TRBJ1-4, with 7 positions matching TRBD1. The ends lost 5 bases at V and 8 bases at J; junction bases unmatched: 11. The CDR3 extends over 15 amino acids. Germline CDR1 is SNHLY and CDR2 is FYNNEI. CDR3 residues: CASSTPGQPVEKLFF. In DNA, the CDR3 is TGTGCCAGCAGTACACCGGGACAGCCTGTCGAAAAACTGTTTTTT.

The gene calls are TRBV15 and TRBJ2-5, with a tentative D call TRBD1 (6 bases). The DNA end is more similar to TRBJ2-7, so the J call may be wrong. Germline V gene lookup returns CDR1 LNHNV and CDR2 YYDKDF (reference sequence). This CDR3 contains 15 residues. As DNA, the CDR3 is TGTGCCACCAGCCCAGGGGTATCGGATGACTACGAGCAGTACTTC. It encodes CATSPGVSDDYEQYF.

This clone was observed a handful of times. The chain employs TRBV5-1 and TRBJ1-1; D is perhaps TRBD1 (5 bases). The V gene lost 4 bases and the J gene lost 3 bases, with 13 bases spanning the gap. The CDR3 is made up of 14 amino acids. Germline loops: CDR1 SGHRS, CDR2 YFSETQ. CDR3 coding DNA: TGCGCCAGCAGCCGTGGGGGGACCGACACTGAAGCTTTCTTT. As protein: CASSRGGTDTEAFF. Filled out from reference TRBV5-1 and TRBJ1-1, the complete variable domain reads KAGVTQTPRYLIKTRGQQVTLSCSPISGHRSVSWYQQTPGQGLQFLFEYFSETQRNKGNFPGRFSGRQFSNSRSEMNVSTLELGDSALYLCASSRGGTDTEAFFGQGTRLTVV.

V gene TRBV28 combines with J gene TRBJ1-5, with D maybe TRBD1 (6 bases). This CDR3 is 13 amino acids long. From germline, CDR1 is MDHEN and CDR2 SYDVKM. V gave up 9 bases and J gave up 4 bases, with 13 bases separating them. CDR3 nucleotide sequence: TGTGCCAGTCACGTCCAGGGGAATCAGCCCCAGCATTTT. Translated, it gives CASHVQGNQPQHF.

The rearrangement uses TRBV19 and TRBJ2-2; 8 nucleotides align to TRBD1. The CDR3 is 18 amino acids. V was pared by 4 bases and J by 1 base, with 11 bases of the junction left unmatched. Germline loops: CDR1 LNHDA, CDR2 SQIVND (reference sequence). The CDR3: CASSTRTGWARNTGELFF. The CDR3 nucleotides are TGTGCCAGTAGTACCCGGACAGGGTGGGCTCGGAACACCGGGGAGCTGTTTTTT.

The chain combines TRBV19 with TRBJ2-3; tentative D call: TRBD1 (6 bases). The CDR3 runs 14 residues. The germline V and J ends were trimmed by 7 bases and 5 bases, with 16 bases remaining between them. The germline V gene encodes CDR1 LNHDA and CDR2 SQIVND (reference sequence). The CDR3 spells CASTGLGAGDTQYF. DNA of the CDR3: TGTGCCAGTACGGGCCTGGGGGCCGGAGATACGCAGTATTTT.

This clone was counted only a few times. This sequence joins TRBV7-9 and TRBJ2-3; D unclear. The V end lost 2 bases, the J end lost 4 bases, and 10 bases lay between the germline ends. CDR3 length: 14 amino acids. CDR1 and CDR2 (germline): SEHNR, FQNEAQ (reference sequence). The CDR3 DNA sequence: TGTGCCAGCAGCTTACTTCCTAGTCCAGATACGCAGTATTTT. It is translated as CASSLLPSPDTQYF.

The gene calls are TRBV15 and TRBJ2-7; D uncertain. From germline, CDR1 is LNHNV and CDR2 YYDKDF (reference sequence). The CDR3 sequence is 15 residues long. The germline V and J ends were trimmed by 0 bases and 8 bases, with 17 bases remaining between them. CDR3 residues: CATSRDAGLGLQQYF. For the CDR3, the DNA is TGTGCCACCAGCAGAGATGCCGGGCTAGGGCTCCAGCAGTACTTC.

This clone was counted a single time. The chain is built from TRBV11-2 and TRBJ2-5; TRBD2 aligns across 8 bases. Unmatched junction bases numbered 5, after V lost 5 bases and J lost 3 bases. This CDR3 has 14 residues. Germline V gene data show CDR1 as SGHAT and CDR2 as FQNNGV. CDR3 in amino acids: CASSAKLAEETQYF. In nucleotides, the CDR3 is TGTGCCAGCAGCGCTAAACTAGCGGAAGAGACCCAGTACTTC.

This clone was observed a few times. The chain joins TRBV6-6 to TRBJ2-2, with 8 bases lining up with TRBD1. Germline assignment: CDR1 MNHNY and CDR2 SVGAGI (reference sequence). After removal of 6 bases from V and 7 bases from J, the junction contained 4 bases not matched to a gene. This CDR3 comprises 13 residues. This CDR3 reads CASRLDRGGELFF. The CDR3 coding sequence is TGTGCCAGCAGACTCGACAGGGGCGGGGAGCTGTTTTTT.

This chain links TRBV21-1 with TRBJ2-3; the DNA was not used to check the table's D call, TRBD1. TRBV21-1 is marked as a pseudogene. The CDR3 extends over 13 amino acids. CDR3 nucleotide sequence: TGTGCCAGCAGGTTACAGGGCACAGATACGCAGTATTTT. Translation gives CASRLQGTDTQYF.

This clone was observed a few times. V usage is TRBV7-2 and J usage is TRBJ2-2, with 9 bases lining up with TRBD1. CDR3 length: 19 amino acids. Germline loops: CDR1 SGHTA, CDR2 FQGNSA. Trimming removed 3 bases from V and 1 base from J; junction bases left unmatched: 12. Here the CDR3 reads CASSFPYRGRGVNTGELFF. CDR3 DNA sequence: TGTGCCAGCAGCTTCCCTTACAGGGGGCGCGGGGTGAACACCGGGGAGCTGTTTTTT.

The chain joins TRBV5-1 to TRBJ2-4; D possibly matches TRBD1 or TRBD2 (5 bases each). CDR1 and CDR2 (germline): SGHRS, YFSETQ. The CDR3 length is 14 residues. Trimming took 2 bases from V and 0 from J, leaving 6 bases between them. The CDR3 DNA is TGCGCCAGCAGCTTCGGGACAGCCAAAAACATTCAGTACTTC. This translates into CASSFGTAKNIQYF. Full variable domain (rest looked up from reference TRBV5-1 and TRBJ2-4): KAGVTQTPRYLIKTRGQQVTLSCSPISGHRSVSWYQQTPGQGLQFLFEYFSETQRNKGNFPGRFSGRQFSNSRSEMNVSTLELGDSALYLCASSFGTAKNIQYFGAGTRLSVL.

This clone was seen only a few times. The rearrangement uses TRBV29-1 and TRBJ2-1; a weak D match, TRBD1 (6 bases). The CDR3 runs 14 residues. Germline assignment: CDR1 SQVTM and CDR2 ANQGSEA. V lost 7 bases and J 0 bases, leaving 13 bases between the germline ends. CDR3 coding DNA: TGCAGCGCCCGAGACAGGAGCTCCTACAATGAGCAGTTCTTC. It yields the protein CSARDRSSYNEQFF.

The gene calls are TRBV7-9 and TRBJ2-1; TRBD2 matches 13 bases. The ends lost 0 bases at V and 10 bases at J; junction bases unmatched: 6. The CDR3 runs to 16 residues. CDR1 is SEHNR and CDR2 is FQNEAQ in the germline V gene (reference sequence). CDR3 in DNA: TGTGCCAGCAGCTTAGCACCACTAGCGGGAGGGCGGGAGCAGTTCTTC. Translation: CASSLAPLAGGREQFF.

This clone was counted only a few times. The chain joins TRBV19 to TRBJ1-5; TRBD1 matches 8 bases. This CDR3 is 15 amino acids long. V dropped 9 bases and J dropped 2; count of bases not matched to a gene: 9. Germline V CDR1 and CDR2: LNHDA, SQIVND (reference sequence). The CDR3 DNA follows: TGTGCCAGCAGGGACTGGGACAGGCGCAATCAGCCCCAGCATTTT. The encoded protein is CASRDWDRRNQPQHF. Combining the CDR3 with reference TRBV19 and TRBJ1-5 gives the whole variable domain DGGITQSPKYLFRKEGQNVTLSCEQNLNHDAMYWYRQDPGQGLRLIYYSQIVNDFQKGDIAEGYSVSREKKESFPLTVTSAQKNPTAFYLCASRDWDRRNQPQHFGDGTRLSIL.

J is TRBJ1-2 and V is TRBV5-6; 8 nucleotides match TRBD1. With V trimmed by 3 bases and J by 1 base, 2 bases remained unmatched. The CDR3 runs 14 residues. Germline loops: CDR1 SGHDT, CDR2 YYEEEE. DNA for the CDR3: TGTGCCAGCAGCTGGGGACAGGTTAACTATGGCTACACCTTC. Translated, it gives CASSWGQVNYGYTF. The entire variable domain, with the rest obtained from reference TRBV5-6 and TRBJ1-2, is as follows: DAGVTQSPTHLIKTRGQQVTLRCSPKSGHDTVSWYQQALGQGPQFIFQYYEEEERQRGNFPDRFSGHQFPNYSSELNVNALLLGDSALYLCASSWGQVNYGYTFGSGTRLTVV.